The clone carrying this T cell receptor (beta chain) was seen a handful of times. What it binds is not known. The sample belongs to a study of beta chain features in type 1 diabetes. In germline, CDR1 is LGHNA, CDR2 YSLEER. V was trimmed by 1 base and J by 4 bases, leaving 8 bases between them. CDR3 length: 14 amino acids. Overall study results and limits: There was a moderate but significant shortening of TCRB CDR3s in all four CD4+ subsets of Type 1 diabetes patients.

The investigators reverse transcribed all of the isolated RNA, so they sequenced expressed TCRB transcripts. Profiling relied on immunoSEQ multiplex PCR, and the TCRdb table lists in-frame clones only, not all of them. This sample has about 160,000 clones; approximately 10% occur once, and the top ten carry 0.45% to 0.6%. This sequence originates from a man aged 25 to 40 with type 1 diabetes. The chain couples TRBV4-3 to TRBJ2-1; a possible D gene is TRBD2 (5 bases). The sample consisted of central memory CD4+ T cells from blood. CDR3 sequence (DNA): TGCGCCAGCAGCCAAGGTGACTATTACAATGAGCAGTTCTTC. This sequence encodes CASSQGDYYNEQFF.